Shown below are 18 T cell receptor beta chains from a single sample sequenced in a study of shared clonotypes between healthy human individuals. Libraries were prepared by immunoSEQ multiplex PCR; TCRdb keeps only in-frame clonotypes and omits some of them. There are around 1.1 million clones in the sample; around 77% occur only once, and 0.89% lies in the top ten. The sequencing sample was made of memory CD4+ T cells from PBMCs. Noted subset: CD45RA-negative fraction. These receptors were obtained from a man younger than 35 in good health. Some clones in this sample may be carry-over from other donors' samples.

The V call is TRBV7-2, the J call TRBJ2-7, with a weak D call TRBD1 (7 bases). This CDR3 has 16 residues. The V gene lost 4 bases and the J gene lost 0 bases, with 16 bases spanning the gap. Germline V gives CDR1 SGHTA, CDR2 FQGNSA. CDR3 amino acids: CASSSIAGQTSYEQYF. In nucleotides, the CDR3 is TGTGCCAGCAGCTCAATTGCGGGACAGACCTCCTACGAGCAGTACTTC.

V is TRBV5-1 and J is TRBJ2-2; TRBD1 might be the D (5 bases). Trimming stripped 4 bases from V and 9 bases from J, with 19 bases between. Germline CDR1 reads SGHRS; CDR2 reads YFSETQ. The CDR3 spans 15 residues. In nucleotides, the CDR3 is TGCGCCAGCAGCGTCCTCTCGACAGACTTGAGGGAGCTGTTTTTT. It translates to CASSVLSTDLRELFF.

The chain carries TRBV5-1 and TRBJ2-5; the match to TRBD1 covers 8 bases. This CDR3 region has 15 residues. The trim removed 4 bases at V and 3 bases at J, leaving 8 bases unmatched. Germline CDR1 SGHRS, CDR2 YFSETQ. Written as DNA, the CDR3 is TGCGCCAGCAGCAGACAGGGGAACCGCGAAGAGACCCAGTACTTC. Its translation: CASSRQGNREETQYF.

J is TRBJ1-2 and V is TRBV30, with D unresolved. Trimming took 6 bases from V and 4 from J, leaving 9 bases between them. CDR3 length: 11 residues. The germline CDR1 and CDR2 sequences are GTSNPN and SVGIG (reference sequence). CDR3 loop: CACDGTYGYTF. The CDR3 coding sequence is TGTGCCTGTGACGGCACCTATGGCTACACCTTC.

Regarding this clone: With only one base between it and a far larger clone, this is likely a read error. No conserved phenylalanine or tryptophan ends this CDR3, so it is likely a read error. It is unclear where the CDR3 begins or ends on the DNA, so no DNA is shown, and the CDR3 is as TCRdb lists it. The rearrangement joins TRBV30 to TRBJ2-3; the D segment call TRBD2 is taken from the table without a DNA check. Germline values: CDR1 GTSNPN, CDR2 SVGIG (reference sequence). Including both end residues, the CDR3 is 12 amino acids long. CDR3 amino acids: CAWSIGLVGSSL.

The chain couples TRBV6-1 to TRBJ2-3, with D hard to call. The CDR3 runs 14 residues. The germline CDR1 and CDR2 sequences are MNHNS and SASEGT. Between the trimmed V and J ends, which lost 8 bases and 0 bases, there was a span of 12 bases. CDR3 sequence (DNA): TGTGCCAGCGGAAGACTGCCTAGCACAGATACGCAGTATTTT. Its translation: CASGRLPSTDTQYF.

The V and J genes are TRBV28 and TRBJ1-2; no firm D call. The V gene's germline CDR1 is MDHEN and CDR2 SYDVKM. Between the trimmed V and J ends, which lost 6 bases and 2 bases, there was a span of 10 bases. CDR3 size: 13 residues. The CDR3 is CASSPRQNYGYTF. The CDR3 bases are TGTGCCAGCAGCCCCCGCCAAAACTATGGCTACACCTTC.

This CDR3 is CASSPLRGTASTDTQYF. The CDR3 nucleotides are TGTGCCAGCAGCCCCCTTAGGGGGACAGCTAGCACAGATACGCAGTATTTT. V and J are TRBV7-9 and TRBJ2-3, with 7 bases aligning to TRBD1. V lost 5 bases and J lost 0; bases outside the gene matches: 11. This CDR3 has 17 residues. CDR1 SEHNR and CDR2 FQNEAQ come from the germline V gene (reference sequence).

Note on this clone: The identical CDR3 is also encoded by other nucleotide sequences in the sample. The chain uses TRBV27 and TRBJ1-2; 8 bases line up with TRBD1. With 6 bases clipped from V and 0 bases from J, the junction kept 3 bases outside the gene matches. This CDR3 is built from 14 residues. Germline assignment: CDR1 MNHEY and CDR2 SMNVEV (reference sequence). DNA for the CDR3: TGTGCCAGCAGCCGGACAGGGCCTAACTATGGCTACACCTTC. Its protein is CASSRTGPNYGYTF.

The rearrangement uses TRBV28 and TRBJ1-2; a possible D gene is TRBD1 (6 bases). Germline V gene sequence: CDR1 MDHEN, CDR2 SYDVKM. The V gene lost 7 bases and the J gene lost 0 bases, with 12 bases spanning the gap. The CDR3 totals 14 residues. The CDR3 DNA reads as TGTGCCAGCAAAGTCAGGACAGCTAACTATGGCTACACCTTC. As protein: CASKVRTANYGYTF.

CDR3 amino acids: CASSLDSVPYEQYF. The CDR3 nucleotides are TGTGCCAGCAGCTTAGACAGTGTCCCCTACGAGCAGTACTTC. The chain recombines TRBV7-9 with TRBJ2-7; D not resolved. With 1 base removed from V and 2 bases from J, the gap between germline ends came to 9 bases. Germline V CDR1 and CDR2: SEHNR, FQNEAQ (reference sequence). The CDR3 runs 14 residues. Full variable domain (missing parts from reference TRBV7-9 and TRBJ2-7): DTGVSQNPRHKITKRGQNVTFRCDPISEHNRLYWYRQTLGQGPEFLTYFQNEAQLEKSRLLSDRFSAERPKGSFSTLEIQRTEQGDSAMYLCASSLDSVPYEQYFGPGTRLTVT.

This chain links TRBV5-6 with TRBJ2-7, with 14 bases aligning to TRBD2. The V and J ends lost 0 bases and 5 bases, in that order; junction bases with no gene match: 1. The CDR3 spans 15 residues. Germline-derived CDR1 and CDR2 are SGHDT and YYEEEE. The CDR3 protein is CASSLGGLAGDEQYF. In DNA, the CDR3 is TGTGCCAGCAGCTTGGGGGGACTAGCGGGAGACGAGCAGTACTTC.

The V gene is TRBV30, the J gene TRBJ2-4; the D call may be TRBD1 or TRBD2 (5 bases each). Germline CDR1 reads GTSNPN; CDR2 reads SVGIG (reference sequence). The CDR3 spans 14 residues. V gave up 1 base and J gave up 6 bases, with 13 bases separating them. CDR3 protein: CAWSDGTAGNIQYF. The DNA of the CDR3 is TGTGCCTGGAGTGACGGGACGGCGGGAAACATTCAGTACTTC.

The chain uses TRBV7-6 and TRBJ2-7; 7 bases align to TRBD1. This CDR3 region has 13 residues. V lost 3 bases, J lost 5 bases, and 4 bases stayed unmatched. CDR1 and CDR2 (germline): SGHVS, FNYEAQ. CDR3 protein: CASSFLGGNEQYF. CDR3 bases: TGTGCCAGCAGCTTCCTAGGGGGCAACGAGCAGTACTTC.

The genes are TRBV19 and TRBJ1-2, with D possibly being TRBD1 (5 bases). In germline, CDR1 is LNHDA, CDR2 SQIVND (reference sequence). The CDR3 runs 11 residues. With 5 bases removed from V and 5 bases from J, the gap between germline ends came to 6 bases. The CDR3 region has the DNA TGTGCCAGTAGTGACAGATATGGCTACACCTTC. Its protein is CASSDRYGYTF. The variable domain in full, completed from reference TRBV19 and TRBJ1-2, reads DGGITQSPKYLFRKEGQNVTLSCEQNLNHDAMYWYRQDPGQGLRLIYYSQIVNDFQKGDIAEGYSVSREKKESFPLTVTSAQKNPTAFYLCASSDRYGYTFGSGTRLTVV.

The CDR3: CASRVDRATEAFF. The CDR3, as DNA: TGTGCCAGCAGGGTAGACAGGGCCACTGAAGCTTTCTTT. The chain links TRBV25-1 to TRBJ1-1; 7 bases align to TRBD1. Unmatched junction bases numbered 5, after V lost 6 bases and J lost 4 bases. The CDR3 is 13 residues long. The germline V gene encodes CDR1 MGHDK and CDR2 SYGVNS. The variable domain in full, with the rest retrieved from reference TRBV25-1 and TRBJ1-1, is EADIYQTPRYLVIGTGKKITLECSQTMGHDKMYWYQQDPGMELHLIHYSYGVNSTEKGDLSSESTVSRIRTEHFPLTLESARPSHTSQYLCASRVDRATEAFFGQGTRLTVV.

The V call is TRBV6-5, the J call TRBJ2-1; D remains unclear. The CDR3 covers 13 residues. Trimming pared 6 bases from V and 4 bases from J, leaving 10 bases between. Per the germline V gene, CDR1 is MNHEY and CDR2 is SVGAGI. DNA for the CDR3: TGTGCCAGCAGCCTCGACCGATACAATGAGCAGTTCTTC. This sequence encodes CASSLDRYNEQFF.

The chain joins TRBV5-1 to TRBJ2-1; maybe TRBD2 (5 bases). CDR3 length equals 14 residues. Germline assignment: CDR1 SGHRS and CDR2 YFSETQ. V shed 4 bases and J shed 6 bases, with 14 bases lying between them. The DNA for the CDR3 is TGCGCCAGCAGCCCCCAGGCGGGTACCAATGAGCAGTTCTTC. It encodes CASSPQAGTNEQFF.